The T cell receptor (beta chain) described here comes from a study of cytomegalovirus exposure and HLA in healthy donors. Turning to this clone: An end of the junction does not agree with germline; a read error may underlie this.

This CDR3 region has 12 residues. Germline-derived CDR1 and CDR2 are MDHEN and SYDVKM. This PCR relied on a set of 60 Vbeta primers and 13 Jbeta primers. Some clones are missing from TCRdb's copy, which holds only in-frame ones; the method was immunoSEQ multiplex PCR. Among approximately 100,000 clones listed, 69% were seen once. This sequence joins TRBV28 and TRBJ2-7, with D tentatively TRBD2 (5 bases). The clonotype originates from a woman aged 70-85 years in good health and CMV-seropositive. Sequencing was carried out using PBMCs. The CDR3 protein is CASSPSSYGQYF. CDR3 DNA sequence: TGTGCCAGCAGTCCTAGCTCCTACGGGCAGTACTTC. The variable domain in full, completed from reference TRBV28 and TRBJ2-7, reads DVKVTQSSRYLVKRTGEKVFLECVQDMDHENMFWYRQDPGLGLRLIYFSYDVKMKEKGDIPEGYSVSREKKERFSLILESASTNQTSMYLCASSPSSYGQYFGPGTRLTVT.